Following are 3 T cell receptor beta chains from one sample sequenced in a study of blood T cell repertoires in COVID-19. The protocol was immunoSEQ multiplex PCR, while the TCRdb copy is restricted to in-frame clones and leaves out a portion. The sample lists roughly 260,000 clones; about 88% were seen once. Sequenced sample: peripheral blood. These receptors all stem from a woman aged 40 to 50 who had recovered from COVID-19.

The CDR3 loop reads CATSDARFGGWGSGANVLTF. DNA of the CDR3: TGTGCCACCAGTGATGCCCGATTTGGAGGTTGGGGCTCTGGGGCCAACGTCCTGACTTTC. The V gene is TRBV24-1, the J gene TRBJ2-6; D may be TRBD2 (5 bases). From germline, CDR1 is KGHDR and CDR2 SFDVKD. This CDR3 spans 20 amino acids. Trimming removed 3 bases at V and 0 bases at J, with 20 bases between.

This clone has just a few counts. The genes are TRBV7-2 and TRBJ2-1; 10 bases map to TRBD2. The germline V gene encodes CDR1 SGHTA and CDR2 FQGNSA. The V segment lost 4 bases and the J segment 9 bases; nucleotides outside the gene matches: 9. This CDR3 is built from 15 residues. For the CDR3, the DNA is TGTGCCAGCAGCTCCCGGGGAGCGGGAGGGCGTGAGCAGTTCTTC. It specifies CASSSRGAGGREQFF.

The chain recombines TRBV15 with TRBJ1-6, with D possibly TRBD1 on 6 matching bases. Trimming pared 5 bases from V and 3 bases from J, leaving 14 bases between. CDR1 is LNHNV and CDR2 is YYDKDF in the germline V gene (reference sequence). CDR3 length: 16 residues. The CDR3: CATSSTGRGYNSPLHF. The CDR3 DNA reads TGTGCCACCAGCTCCACAGGGAGGGGCTATAATTCACCCCTCCACTTT. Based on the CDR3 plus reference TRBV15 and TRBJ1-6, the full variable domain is DAMVIQNPRYQVTQFGKPVTLSCSQTLNHNVMYWYQQKSSQAPKLLFHYYDKDFNNEADTPDNFQSRRPNTSFCFLDIRSPGLGDTAMYLCATSSTGRGYNSPLHFGNGTRLTVT.